The present entry profiles one TCR beta chain with its context. The data stem from a study of T-cell memory formation after mild COVID-19. It was 5'RACE with constant-segment primers that produced the TCR alpha and TCR beta cDNA libraries, which carried sample barcodes and UMIs. TCRdb independently ran MiXCR on the 5' RACE reads; one entry per CDR3 protein. In the table there are a few hundred thousand distinct CDR3 sequences, under 20% of which are singletons. This CDR3 contains 18 residues. Germline V gives CDR1 SGHVS, CDR2 FNYEAQ. V was shortened by 4 bases and J by 0 bases, with 19 bases between the two germline ends.

The TCR sequence derives from a man between 18 and 29 years old who had mild COVID-19 (a few samples of this study predate the infection). Cell type and time point are not known. This rearrangement joins TRBV7-6 to TRBJ1-3; a possible D gene is TRBD1 (6 bases). Sequencing used PBMCs or a T cell subset sorted from them (not recorded which). In DNA form, the CDR3 reads TGTGCCAGCAGCTCCCTGGGTCGGGGGGCGAGCTCTGGAAACACCATATATTTT. Amino acid sequence: CASSSLGRGASSGNTIYF.